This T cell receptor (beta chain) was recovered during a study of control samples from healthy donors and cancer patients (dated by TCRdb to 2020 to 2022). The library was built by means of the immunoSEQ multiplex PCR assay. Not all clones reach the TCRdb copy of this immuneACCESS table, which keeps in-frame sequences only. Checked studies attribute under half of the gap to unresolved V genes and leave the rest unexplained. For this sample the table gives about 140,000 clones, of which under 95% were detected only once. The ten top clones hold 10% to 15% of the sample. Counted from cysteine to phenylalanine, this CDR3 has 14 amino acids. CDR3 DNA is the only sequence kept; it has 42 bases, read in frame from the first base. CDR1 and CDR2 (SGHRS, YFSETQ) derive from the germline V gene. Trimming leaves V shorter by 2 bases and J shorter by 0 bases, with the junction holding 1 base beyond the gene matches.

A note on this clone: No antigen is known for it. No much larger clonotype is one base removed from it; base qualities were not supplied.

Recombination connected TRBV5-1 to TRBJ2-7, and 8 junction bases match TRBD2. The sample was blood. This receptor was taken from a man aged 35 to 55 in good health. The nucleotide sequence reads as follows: TGCGCCAGCAGCTTAACTAGCGGCTCCTACGAGCAGTACTTC. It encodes CASSLTSGSYEQYF.